These T cell receptor beta chains were read from a single sample in a study of T cells expressing NK-cell markers. TCRdb re-called the 5' RACE reads, yielding one record per CDR3 amino acid sequence without DNA. Its table records about 380,000 distinct CDR3 sequences. Sequencing was performed on blood T cells: a sorted CD56 or NKG2C T cell subset, CD4+ or CD8+ T cells, or bulk PBMC T cells (not recorded which). The origin of the receptors is a man aged 18-70 years in good health. The CDR3 runs from the conserved cysteine through the conserved F or W.

v_gene	j_gene	CDR3aa
TRBV11-2	TRBJ2-5	CASSPREGRGETQYF
TRBV2	TRBJ2-1	CASSDWSGGYNEQFF
TRBV3-1	TRBJ2-4	CASSQGGRGGGNIQYF
TRBV5-1	TRBJ1-1	CASSLDSPGQKAFF
TRBV24-1	TRBJ2-1	CATSDLRGLAGESDYNEQFF
TRBV6-1	TRBJ2-1	CASSEGLAGGDEQFF
TRBV9	TRBJ2-4	CASSVGGGRVEAKNIQYF
TRBV11-1	TRBJ2-1	CASSFSPGQGAENEQFF
TRBV29-1	TRBJ1-1	CSVKGREVGTEAFF
TRBV6-1	TRBJ2-1	CASRGLTSYNEQFF
TRBV12-3/TRBV12-4	TRBJ2-1	CASSLRGAANEQFF
TRBV19	TRBJ2-6	CASSIVVAPSGANVLTF
TRBV28	TRBJ2-7	CASSPSSGASYEQYF
TRBV5-1	TRBJ2-2	CASSEAGGPGGELFF
TRBV6-1	TRBJ2-7	CASSGRHGSIPSEQYF
TRBV28	TRBJ1-1	CAGASRLPPTRAFF
TRBV6-1	TRBJ2-5	CASSEAPLTSGGKKKYF
TRBV20-1	TRBJ1-2	CSEPGQINYGYTF
TRBV6-5	TRBJ2-3	CASSYSARGPSTDTQYF
TRBV11-3	TRBJ2-1	CASCRLENEQFF
TRBV6-1	TRBJ1-4	CASRPQGRANEKLFF
TRBV7-9	TRBJ2-7	CASSLTGQTSSYEQYF
TRBV5-1	TRBJ2-1	CASSLLSRLNEQFF
TRBV29-1	TRBJ1-1	CSVEEYGRVTEAFF
TRBV5-1	TRBJ2-3	CASSGGTRPDTDTQYF
TRBV6-1	TRBJ2-2	CASVTKNTGELFF
TRBV11-2	TRBJ2-2	CASSLAFSRAGTGELFF